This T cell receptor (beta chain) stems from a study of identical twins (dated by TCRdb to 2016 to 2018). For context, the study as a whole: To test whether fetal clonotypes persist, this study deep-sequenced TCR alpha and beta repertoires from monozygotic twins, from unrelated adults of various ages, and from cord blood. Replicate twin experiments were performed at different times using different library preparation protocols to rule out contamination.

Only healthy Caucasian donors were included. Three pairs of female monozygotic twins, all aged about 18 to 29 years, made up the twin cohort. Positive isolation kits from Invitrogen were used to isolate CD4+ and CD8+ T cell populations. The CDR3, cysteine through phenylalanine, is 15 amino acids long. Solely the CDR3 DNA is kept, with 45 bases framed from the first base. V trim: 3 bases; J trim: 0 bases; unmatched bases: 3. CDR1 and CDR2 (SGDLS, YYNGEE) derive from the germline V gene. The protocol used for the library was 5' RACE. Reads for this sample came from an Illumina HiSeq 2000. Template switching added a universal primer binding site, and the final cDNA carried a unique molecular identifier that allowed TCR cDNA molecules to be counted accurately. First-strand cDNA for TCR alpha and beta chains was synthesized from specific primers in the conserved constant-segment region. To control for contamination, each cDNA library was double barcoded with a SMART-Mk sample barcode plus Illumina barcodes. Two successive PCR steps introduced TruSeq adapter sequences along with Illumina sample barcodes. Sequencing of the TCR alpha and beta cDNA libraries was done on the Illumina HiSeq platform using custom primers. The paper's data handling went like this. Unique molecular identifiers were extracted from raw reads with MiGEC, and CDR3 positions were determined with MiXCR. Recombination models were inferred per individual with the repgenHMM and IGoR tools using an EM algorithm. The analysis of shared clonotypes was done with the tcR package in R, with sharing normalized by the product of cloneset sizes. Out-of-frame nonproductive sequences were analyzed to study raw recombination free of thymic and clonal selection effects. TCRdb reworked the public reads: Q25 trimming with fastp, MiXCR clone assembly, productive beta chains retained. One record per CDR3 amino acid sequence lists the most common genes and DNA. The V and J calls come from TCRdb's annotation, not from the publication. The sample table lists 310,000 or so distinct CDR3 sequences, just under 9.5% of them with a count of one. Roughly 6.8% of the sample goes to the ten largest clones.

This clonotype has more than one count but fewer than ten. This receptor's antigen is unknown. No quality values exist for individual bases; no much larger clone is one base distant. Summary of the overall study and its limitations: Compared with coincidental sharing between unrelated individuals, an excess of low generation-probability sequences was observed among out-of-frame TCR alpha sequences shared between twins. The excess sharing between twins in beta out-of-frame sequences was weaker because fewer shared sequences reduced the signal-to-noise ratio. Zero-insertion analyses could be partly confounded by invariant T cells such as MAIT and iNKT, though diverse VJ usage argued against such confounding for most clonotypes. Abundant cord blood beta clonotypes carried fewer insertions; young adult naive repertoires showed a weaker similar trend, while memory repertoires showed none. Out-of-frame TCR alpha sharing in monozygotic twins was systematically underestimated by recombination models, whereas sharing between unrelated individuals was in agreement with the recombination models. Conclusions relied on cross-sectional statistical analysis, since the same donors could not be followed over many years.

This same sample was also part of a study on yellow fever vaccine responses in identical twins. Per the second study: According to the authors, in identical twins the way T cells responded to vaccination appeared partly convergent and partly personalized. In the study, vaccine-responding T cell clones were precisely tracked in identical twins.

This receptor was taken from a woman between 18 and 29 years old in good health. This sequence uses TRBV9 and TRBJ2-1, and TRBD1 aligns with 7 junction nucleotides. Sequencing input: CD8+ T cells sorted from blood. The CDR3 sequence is CASSGTGASYNEQFF. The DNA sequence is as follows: TGTGCCAGCAGCGGAACAGGGGCCTCCTACAATGAGCAGTTCTTC.